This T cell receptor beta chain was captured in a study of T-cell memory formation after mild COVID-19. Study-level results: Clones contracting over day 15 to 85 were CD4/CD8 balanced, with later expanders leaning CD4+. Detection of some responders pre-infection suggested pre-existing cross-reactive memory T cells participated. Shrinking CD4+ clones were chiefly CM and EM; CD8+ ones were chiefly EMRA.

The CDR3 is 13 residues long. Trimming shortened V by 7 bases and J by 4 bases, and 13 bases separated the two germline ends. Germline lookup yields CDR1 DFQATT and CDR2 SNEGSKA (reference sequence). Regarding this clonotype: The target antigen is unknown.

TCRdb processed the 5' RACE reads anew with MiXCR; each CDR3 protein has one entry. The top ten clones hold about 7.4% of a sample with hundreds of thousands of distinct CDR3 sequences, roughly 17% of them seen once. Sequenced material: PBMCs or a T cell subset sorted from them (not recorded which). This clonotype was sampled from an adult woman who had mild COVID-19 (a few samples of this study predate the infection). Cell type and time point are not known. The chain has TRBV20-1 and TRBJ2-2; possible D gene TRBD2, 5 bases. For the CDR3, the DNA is TGCAGTGGCCGGTCTAGCTTCACCGGGGAGCTGTTTTTT. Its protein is CSGRSSFTGELFF.